What follows describes a single T cell receptor (beta chain). Its cognate antigen is unknown. At one end the junction does not follow the germline gene, possibly because of a read error. The germline CDR1 and CDR2 sequences are SEHNR and FQNEAQ (reference sequence). This CDR3 has 15 residues. The data originate from a study of cytomegalovirus exposure and HLA in healthy donors. PCR involved 60 Vbeta and 13 Jbeta primers. Clones were sequenced by immunoSEQ multiplex PCR, and TCRdb holds only the in-frame ones, with some missing. The sample has 95,000 to 100,000 clones; under 85% are singletons. General study findings and limits: Immune exposure information available was restricted to CMV serostatus.

The chain uses TRBV7-9 and TRBJ2-1; TRBD2 is a possible D gene (5 bases). Sequenced sample: PBMCs. The clonotype was recovered from a middle-aged man in good health and CMV-seronegative. CDR3 loop: CSSSLVARGYNEQFF. The CDR3 DNA follows: TGTTCCAGCAGCTTAGTTGCTCGGGGCTACAATGAGCAGTTCTTC.